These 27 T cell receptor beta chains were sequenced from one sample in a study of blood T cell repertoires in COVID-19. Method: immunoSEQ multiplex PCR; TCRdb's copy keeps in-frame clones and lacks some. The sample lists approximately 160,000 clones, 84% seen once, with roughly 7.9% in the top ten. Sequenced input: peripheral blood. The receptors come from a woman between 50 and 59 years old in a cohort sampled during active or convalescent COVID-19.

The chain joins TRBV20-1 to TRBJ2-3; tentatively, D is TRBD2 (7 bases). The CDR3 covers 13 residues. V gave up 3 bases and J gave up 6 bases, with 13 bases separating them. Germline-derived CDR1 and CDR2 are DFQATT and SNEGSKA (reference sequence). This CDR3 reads CSASLGGRDTQYF. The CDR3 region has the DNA TGCAGTGCTAGTCTCGGGGGGCGTGATACGCAGTATTTT.

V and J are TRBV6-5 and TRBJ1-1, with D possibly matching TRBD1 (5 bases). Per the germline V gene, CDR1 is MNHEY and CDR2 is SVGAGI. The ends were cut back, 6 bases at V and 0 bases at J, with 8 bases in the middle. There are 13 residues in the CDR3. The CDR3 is CASRGGMNTEAFF. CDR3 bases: TGTGCCAGCAGGGGGGGTATGAACACTGAAGCTTTCTTT.

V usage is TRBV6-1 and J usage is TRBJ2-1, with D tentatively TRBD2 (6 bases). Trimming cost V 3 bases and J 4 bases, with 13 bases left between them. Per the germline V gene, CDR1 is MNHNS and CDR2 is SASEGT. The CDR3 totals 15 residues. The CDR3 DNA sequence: TGTGCCAGCAGTGAGTCGTGGGGGGTTTACAATGAGCAGTTCTTC. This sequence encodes CASSESWGVYNEQFF.

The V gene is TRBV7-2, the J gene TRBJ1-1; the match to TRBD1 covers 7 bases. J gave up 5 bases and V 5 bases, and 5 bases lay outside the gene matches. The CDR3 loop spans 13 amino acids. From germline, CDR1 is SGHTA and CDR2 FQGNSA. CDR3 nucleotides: TGTGCCAGCAGCGAGGGACAGAGAACTGAAGCTTTCTTT. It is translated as CASSEGQRTEAFF.

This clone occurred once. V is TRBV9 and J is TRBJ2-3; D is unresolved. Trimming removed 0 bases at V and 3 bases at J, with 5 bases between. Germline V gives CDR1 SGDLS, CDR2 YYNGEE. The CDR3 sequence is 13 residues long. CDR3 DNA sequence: TGTGCCAGCAGCGTAGGTCCGACAGATACGCAGTATTTT. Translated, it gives CASSVGPTDTQYF.

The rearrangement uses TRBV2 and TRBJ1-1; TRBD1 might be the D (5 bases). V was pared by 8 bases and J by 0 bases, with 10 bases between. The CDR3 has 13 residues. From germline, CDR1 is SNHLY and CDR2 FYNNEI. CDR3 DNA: TGTGCCAGCCCGACAGAGATGAACACTGAAGCTTTCTTT. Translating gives CASPTEMNTEAFF.

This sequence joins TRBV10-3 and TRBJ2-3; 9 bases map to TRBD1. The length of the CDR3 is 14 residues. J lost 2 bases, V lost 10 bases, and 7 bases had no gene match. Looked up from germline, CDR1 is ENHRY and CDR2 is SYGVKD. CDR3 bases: TGTGCCACCCACCGGGACAGGGCCACAGATACGCAGTATTTT. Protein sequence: CATHRDRATDTQYF.

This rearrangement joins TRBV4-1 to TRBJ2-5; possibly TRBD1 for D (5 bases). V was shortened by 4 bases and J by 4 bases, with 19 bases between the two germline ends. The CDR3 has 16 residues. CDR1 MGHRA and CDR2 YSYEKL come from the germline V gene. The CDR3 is CASSLSGLKRGETQYF. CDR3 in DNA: TGCGCCAGCAGCCTATCCGGGCTGAAAAGGGGAGAGACCCAGTACTTC.

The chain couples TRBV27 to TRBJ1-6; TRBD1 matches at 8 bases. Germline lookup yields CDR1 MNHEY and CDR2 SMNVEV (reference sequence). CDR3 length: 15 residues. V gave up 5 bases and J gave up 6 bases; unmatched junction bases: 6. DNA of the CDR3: TGTGCCAGCAGTCGACAGGGGAGGACTAATTCACCCCTCCACTTT. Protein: CASSRQGRTNSPLHF.

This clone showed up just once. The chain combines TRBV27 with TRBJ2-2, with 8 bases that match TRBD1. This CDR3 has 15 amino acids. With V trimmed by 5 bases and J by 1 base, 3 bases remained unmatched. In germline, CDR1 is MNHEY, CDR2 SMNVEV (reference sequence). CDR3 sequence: CASSSGQGNTGELFF. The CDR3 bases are TGTGCCAGCAGTAGTGGACAGGGGAACACCGGGGAGCTGTTTTTT.

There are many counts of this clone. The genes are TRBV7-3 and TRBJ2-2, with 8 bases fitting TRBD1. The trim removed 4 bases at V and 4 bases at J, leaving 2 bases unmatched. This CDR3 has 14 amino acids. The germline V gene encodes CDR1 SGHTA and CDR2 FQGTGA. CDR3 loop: CASSSGTGTGELFF. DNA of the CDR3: TGTGCCAGCAGCTCCGGGACAGGCACCGGGGAGCTGTTTTTT.

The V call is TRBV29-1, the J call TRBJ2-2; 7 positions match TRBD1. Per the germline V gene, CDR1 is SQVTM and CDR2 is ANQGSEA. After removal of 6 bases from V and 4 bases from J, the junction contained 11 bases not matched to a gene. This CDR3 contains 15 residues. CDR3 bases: TGCAGCGTCAAAAAGGGGGCCCTGGGCACCGGGGAGCTGTTTTTT. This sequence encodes CSVKKGALGTGELFF.

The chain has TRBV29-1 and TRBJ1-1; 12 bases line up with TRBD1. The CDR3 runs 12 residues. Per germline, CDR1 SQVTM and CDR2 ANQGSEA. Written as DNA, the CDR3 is TGCGGGACAGGGGGCGCGGGTACTGAAGCTTTCTTT. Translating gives CGTGGAGTEAFF.

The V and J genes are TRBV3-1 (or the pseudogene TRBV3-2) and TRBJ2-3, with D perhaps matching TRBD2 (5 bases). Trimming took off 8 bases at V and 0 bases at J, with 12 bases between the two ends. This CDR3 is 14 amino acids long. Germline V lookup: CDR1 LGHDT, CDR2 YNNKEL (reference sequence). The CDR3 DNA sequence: TGTGCCAGCTCGATTAGCGTCAGCACAGATACGCAGTATTTT. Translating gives CASSISVSTDTQYF.

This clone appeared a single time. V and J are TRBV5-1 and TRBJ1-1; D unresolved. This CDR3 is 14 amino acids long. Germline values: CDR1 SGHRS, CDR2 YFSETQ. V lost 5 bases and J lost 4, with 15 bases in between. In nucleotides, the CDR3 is TGCGCCAGCAGGCTGGCGGCTGAGGGCACTGAAGCTTTCTTT. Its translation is CASRLAAEGTEAFF.

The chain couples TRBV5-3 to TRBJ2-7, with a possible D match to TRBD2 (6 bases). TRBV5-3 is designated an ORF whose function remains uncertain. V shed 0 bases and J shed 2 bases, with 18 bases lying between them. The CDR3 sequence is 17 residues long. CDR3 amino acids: CARSLVGGHWKPYEQYF. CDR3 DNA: TGTGCCAGAAGCTTGGTGGGGGGTCATTGGAAACCCTACGAGCAGTACTTC.

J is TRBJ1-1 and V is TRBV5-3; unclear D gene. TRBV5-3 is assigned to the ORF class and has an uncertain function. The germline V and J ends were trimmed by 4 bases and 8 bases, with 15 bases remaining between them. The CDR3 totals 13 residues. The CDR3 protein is CARSARLEREAFF. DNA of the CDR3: TGTGCCAGAAGCGCGAGACTGGAAAGAGAAGCTTTCTTT.

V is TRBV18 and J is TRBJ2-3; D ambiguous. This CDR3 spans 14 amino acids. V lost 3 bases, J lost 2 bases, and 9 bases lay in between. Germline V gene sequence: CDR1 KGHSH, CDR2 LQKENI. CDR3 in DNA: TGTGCCAGCTCACCGCCACAGCCCACAGATACGCAGTATTTT. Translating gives CASSPPQPTDTQYF.

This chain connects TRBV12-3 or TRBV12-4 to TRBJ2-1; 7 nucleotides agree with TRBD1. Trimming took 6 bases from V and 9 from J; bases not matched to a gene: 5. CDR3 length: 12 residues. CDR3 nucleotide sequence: TGTGCCAGCAGGCCGACAGGGAGTGAGCAGTTCTTC. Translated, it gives CASRPTGSEQFF.

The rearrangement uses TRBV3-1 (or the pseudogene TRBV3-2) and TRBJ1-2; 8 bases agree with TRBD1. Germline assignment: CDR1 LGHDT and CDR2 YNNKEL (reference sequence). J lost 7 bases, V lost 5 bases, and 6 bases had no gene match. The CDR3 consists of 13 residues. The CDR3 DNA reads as TGTGCCAGCAGCAAGGACAGGGATACTGGCTACACCTTC. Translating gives CASSKDRDTGYTF.

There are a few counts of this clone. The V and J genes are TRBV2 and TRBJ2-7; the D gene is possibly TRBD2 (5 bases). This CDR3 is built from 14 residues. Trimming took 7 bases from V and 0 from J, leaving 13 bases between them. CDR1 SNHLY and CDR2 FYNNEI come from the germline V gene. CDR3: CASTADSHSYEQYF. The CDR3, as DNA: TGTGCCAGCACGGCGGACTCCCACTCCTACGAGCAGTACTTC.

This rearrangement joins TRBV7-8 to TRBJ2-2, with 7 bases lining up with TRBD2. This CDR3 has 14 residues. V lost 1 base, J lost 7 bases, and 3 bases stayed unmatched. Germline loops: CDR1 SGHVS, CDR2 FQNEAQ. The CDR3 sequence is CASSLGASGGELFF. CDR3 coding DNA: TGTGCCAGCAGCTTAGGGGCTAGCGGCGGGGAGCTGTTTTTT. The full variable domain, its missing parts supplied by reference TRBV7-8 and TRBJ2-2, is GAGVSQSPRYKVAKRGQDVALRCDPISGHVSLFWYQQALGQGPEFLTYFQNEAQLDKSGLPSDRFFAERPEGSVSTLKIQRTQQEDSAVYLCASSLGASGGELFFGEGSRLTVL.

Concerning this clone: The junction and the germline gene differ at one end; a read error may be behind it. The CDR3 sequence is CATSDPHSSGGLIIF. The CDR3 region has the DNA TGTGCCACCAGTGACCCACACTCTAGCGGGGGCCTTATAATCTTC. The chain carries TRBV24-1 and TRBJ2-1; 10 bases map to TRBD2. Germline V gives CDR1 KGHDR, CDR2 SFDVKD. The CDR3 length is 15 residues.

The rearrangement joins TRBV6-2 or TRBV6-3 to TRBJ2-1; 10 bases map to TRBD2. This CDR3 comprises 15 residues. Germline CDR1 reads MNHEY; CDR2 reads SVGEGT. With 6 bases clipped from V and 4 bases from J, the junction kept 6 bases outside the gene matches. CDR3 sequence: CASSRSGGIYNEQFF. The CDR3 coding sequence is TGTGCCAGCAGCCGTAGCGGGGGGATTTACAATGAGCAGTTCTTC.

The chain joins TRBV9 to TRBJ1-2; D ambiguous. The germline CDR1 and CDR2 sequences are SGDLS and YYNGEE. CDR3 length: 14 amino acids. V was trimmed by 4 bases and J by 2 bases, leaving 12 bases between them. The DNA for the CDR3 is TGTGCCAGCAGCCCCCCCGGCAGGAACTATGGCTACACCTTC. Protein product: CASSPPGRNYGYTF.

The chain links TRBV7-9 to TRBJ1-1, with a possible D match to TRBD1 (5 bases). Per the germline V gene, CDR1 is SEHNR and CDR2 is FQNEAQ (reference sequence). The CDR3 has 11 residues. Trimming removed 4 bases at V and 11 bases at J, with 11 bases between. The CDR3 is CASSSGGGAFF. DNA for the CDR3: TGTGCCAGCAGCTCGGGCGGGGGGGCTTTCTTT. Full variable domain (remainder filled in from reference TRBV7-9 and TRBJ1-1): DTGVSQNPRHKITKRGQNVTFRCDPISEHNRLYWYRQTLGQGPEFLTYFQNEAQLEKSRLLSDRFSAERPKGSFSTLEIQRTEQGDSAMYLCASSSGGGAFFGQGTRLTVV.

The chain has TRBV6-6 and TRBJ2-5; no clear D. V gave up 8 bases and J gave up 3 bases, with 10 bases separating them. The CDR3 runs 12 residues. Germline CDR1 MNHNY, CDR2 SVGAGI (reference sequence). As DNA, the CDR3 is TGTGCCAGCCGGCAGGCCGAAGAGACCCAGTACTTC. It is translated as CASRQAEETQYF.